Each of the 19 T cell receptor beta chains below was sequenced from the same sample in a study of response to subunit inactivated influenza vaccine. One entry per CDR3 protein, called by TCRdb with MiXCR from the RT-PCR reads. The sample yields about half a million distinct CDR3 sequences, approximately 7.6% seen once. Sequencing used PBMCs from blood, obtained approximately 25 months after vaccination. The receptors originated from a man between 45 and 75 years old who received an inactivated influenza vaccine.

This clonotype was picked up a small number of times. The chain links TRBV12-3 or TRBV12-4 to TRBJ2-5; D gene unclear. This CDR3 contains 12 residues. Trimming removed 3 bases at V and 3 bases at J, with 5 bases between. CDR3 coding DNA: TGTGCCAGCAGTTTCTCGGAAGAGACCCAGTACTTC. Amino acids: CASSFSEETQYF.

This clonotype was found many times. This chain connects TRBV24-1 to TRBJ1-2; tentative D call: TRBD1 (6 bases). With 4 bases removed from V and 5 bases from J, the gap between germline ends came to 13 bases. There are 14 residues in the CDR3. From germline, CDR1 is KGHDR and CDR2 SFDVKD. CDR3 in amino acids: CATSESTGGYGYTF. The CDR3 DNA sequence: TGTGCCACCAGTGAATCGACAGGAGGGTATGGCTACACCTTC.

The CDR3 is CASSYSAYNEQFF. The CDR3 DNA follows: TGTGCCAGCAGTTACTCCGCATACAATGAGCAGTTCTTC. The chain carries TRBV6-5 and TRBJ2-1; D is undetermined. V gave up 0 bases and J gave up 4 bases, with 4 bases separating them. Germline CDR1 and CDR2: MNHEY and SVGAGI. The CDR3 sequence is 13 residues long.

This clonotype came up many times. V gene TRBV5-1 combines with J gene TRBJ2-7, with D unresolved. The V end was cut by 2 bases, the J end by 5 bases, with 11 bases between. Per germline, CDR1 SGHRS and CDR2 YFSETQ. The length of the CDR3 is 13 residues. This CDR3 reads CASSFQASDEQYF. CDR3 coding DNA: TGCGCCAGCAGCTTTCAGGCGTCCGACGAGCAGTACTTC.

This chain joins TRBV28 and TRBJ2-7, with TRBD1 as a possible D gene (6 bases). Germline assignment: CDR1 MDHEN and CDR2 SYDVKM. The CDR3 has 15 residues. Trimming removed 3 bases from V and 7 bases from J, with 19 bases in between. The CDR3 reads CASSFPGHFVREQYF. The CDR3 DNA follows: TGTGCCAGCAGTTTCCCGGGACACTTTGTGCGGGAGCAGTACTTC. Together with reference TRBV28 and TRBJ2-7, the CDR3 gives the full variable domain: DVKVTQSSRYLVKRTGEKVFLECVQDMDHENMFWYRQDPGLGLRLIYFSYDVKMKEKGDIPEGYSVSREKKERFSLILESASTNQTSMYLCASSFPGHFVREQYFGPGTRLTVT.

This clonotype appeared a few times. This chain connects TRBV18 to TRBJ2-1, with 12 bases lining up with TRBD2. Germline V gives CDR1 KGHSH, CDR2 LQKENI. Germline trimming cut 4 bases from V and 7 bases from J; bases unmatched to any gene: 5. This CDR3 contains 15 residues. The CDR3 DNA is TGTGCCAGCTCACGAACCGGGACTAGCGGGAATGAGCAGTTCTTC. Encoded protein: CASSRTGTSGNEQFF.

CDR3 bases: TGTGCCAGCAGTTTACCCAGGACCGACCCTAATGAAAAACTGTTTTTT. Translation gives CASSLPRTDPNEKLFF. The chain is built from TRBV28 and TRBJ1-4; D remains ambiguous. The CDR3 sequence is 16 residues long. V was cut by 2 bases and J by 3 bases, with 13 bases left in between. Germline CDR1 MDHEN, CDR2 SYDVKM.

The V call is TRBV10-3, the J call TRBJ2-7, with 7 bases lining up with TRBD1. Trimming at V came to 6 bases and at J to 2 bases, leaving 7 bases not matched to a gene. The germline V gene has CDR1 ENHRY and CDR2 SYGVKD. This CDR3 is built from 14 residues. Written as DNA, the CDR3 is TGTGCCATCAGGGCCACCGGGACAGCCTACGAGCAGTACTTC. It translates to CAIRATGTAYEQYF.

This clonotype has ten or more counts. The genes are TRBV10-3 and TRBJ1-4; D may be TRBD1 (6 bases). Trimming removed 3 bases from V and 7 bases from J, with 12 bases in between. Germline V gene sequence: CDR1 ENHRY, CDR2 SYGVKD. The CDR3 loop spans 14 amino acids. CDR3 DNA sequence: TGTGCCATCAGTGAATCAGGGGTACTTGAAAAACTGTTTTTT. This codes for CAISESGVLEKLFF.

This clonotype was seen ten or more times. V is TRBV5-1 and J is TRBJ2-5; 7 bases are shared with TRBD1. Germline lookup yields CDR1 SGHRS and CDR2 YFSETQ. J gave up 4 bases and V 0 bases, and 3 bases lay outside the gene matches. The CDR3 is made up of 14 amino acids. The DNA for the CDR3 is TGCGCCAGCAGCTTGGACGGACAGGCAGAGACCCAGTACTTC. Amino acids: CASSLDGQAETQYF.

This clonotype was seen many times. V is TRBV4-1 and J is TRBJ1-2; 7 bases map to TRBD1. The length of the CDR3 is 13 residues. Losses at the gene ends were 4 bases for V and 8 bases for J; bases not matched to a gene: 7. Germline V lookup: CDR1 MGHRA, CDR2 YSYEKL. CDR3 bases: TGCGCCAGCAGCCGACAGGGAGTAGAGGGCTACACCTTC. It encodes CASSRQGVEGYTF.

This clonotype appeared many times. The CDR3 loop is CSVEVQRDNEQFF. CDR3 nucleotides: TGCAGCGTTGAGGTCCAGCGGGACAATGAGCAGTTCTTC. The chain carries TRBV29-1 and TRBJ2-1; D is possibly TRBD2 (6 bases). Germline CDR1 reads SQVTM; CDR2 reads ANQGSEA. This CDR3 is built from 13 residues. V was shortened by 3 bases and J by 5 bases, with 11 bases between the two germline ends.

There are a few counts of this clonotype. The chain links TRBV7-9 to TRBJ2-3, with 8 bases that match TRBD1. Trimming took 5 bases from V and 0 from J; bases not matched to a gene: 7. Germline CDR1 reads SEHNR; CDR2 reads FQNEAQ (reference sequence). CDR3 length: 16 amino acids. The CDR3, as DNA: TGTGCCAGCAGCCCGGGGGACAGGAGCAGCACAGATACGCAGTATTTT. Translating gives CASSPGDRSSTDTQYF. Combining the CDR3 with reference TRBV7-9 and TRBJ2-3 gives the whole variable domain DTGVSQNPRHKITKRGQNVTFRCDPISEHNRLYWYRQTLGQGPEFLTYFQNEAQLEKSRLLSDRFSAERPKGSFSTLEIQRTEQGDSAMYLCASSPGDRSSTDTQYFGPGTRLTVL.

This clonotype was seen ten or more times. The gene calls are TRBV10-3 and TRBJ1-5; D unresolved. Trimming shortened V by 6 bases and J by 5 bases, and 11 bases separated the two germline ends. The CDR3 covers 13 residues. Germline assignment: CDR1 ENHRY and CDR2 SYGVKD. The CDR3 reads CAISPSEDQPQHF. The CDR3 nucleotides are TGTGCCATCAGCCCCTCGGAGGATCAGCCCCAGCATTTT.

The V and J genes are TRBV7-9 and TRBJ2-2, with a weak D call TRBD2 (5 bases). Germline lookup yields CDR1 SEHNR and CDR2 FQNEAQ (reference sequence). The V and J ends lost 1 base and 6 bases respectively, with 12 bases between them. The CDR3 covers 15 residues. CDR3 DNA: TGTGCCAGCAGCTTAGGCGGGCTGGGCCCCGGGGAGCTGTTTTTT. Translation gives CASSLGGLGPGELFF.

The V gene is TRBV7-3, the J gene TRBJ2-4; 8 bases are a match to TRBD1. V gave up 5 bases and J gave up 10 bases; unmatched junction bases: 7. Per germline, CDR1 SGHTA and CDR2 FQGTGA. The CDR3 has 13 amino acids. DNA for the CDR3: TGTGCCAGCAGCCCAGGGGGCCGGGGAATTCAGTACTTC. Protein sequence: CASSPGGRGIQYF.

This sequence joins TRBV20-1 and TRBJ2-7, with D hard to call. CDR3 size: 13 residues. V gave up 2 bases and J gave up 4 bases, with 12 bases separating them. Germline lookup yields CDR1 DFQATT and CDR2 SNEGSKA (reference sequence). DNA of the CDR3: TGCAGTGCTAGACCTGGGGTAGGATACGAGCAGTACTTC. Amino acids: CSARPGVGYEQYF.

This clonotype was counted ten times or more. The chain joins TRBV28 to TRBJ1-2, with unresolved D. The length of the CDR3 is 14 residues. Trimming pared 6 bases from V and 0 bases from J, leaving 11 bases between. Germline CDR1 MDHEN, CDR2 SYDVKM. The CDR3 is CASRPLTTNYGYTF. CDR3 sequence (DNA): TGTGCCAGCAGGCCCCTGACGACTAACTATGGCTACACCTTC.

This clonotype appeared a few times. V and J are TRBV7-6 and TRBJ2-1, with D unresolved. Trimming left V 4 bases short and J 7 bases short, with 14 bases between. The germline V gene has CDR1 SGHVS and CDR2 FNYEAQ. The CDR3 covers 14 residues. CDR3 protein: CASSYRAPGNEQFF. CDR3 sequence (DNA): TGTGCCAGCAGCTATCGGGCGCCTGGGAATGAGCAGTTCTTC.